This TCR beta chain was observed in a study of T-cell memory formation after mild COVID-19 (dated by TCRdb to the early 2020s). Background for the entire study: Most TCR sequence clusters were specific to one of the two donors. The cohort was made up of two young adult volunteers, one female and one male, who were previously healthy. T-cell clones expanding and contracting after mild COVID-19 in two donors were tracked by longitudinal TCRalpha and TCRbeta repertoire sequencing.

There are 15 amino acids in the CDR3, from cysteine to phenylalanine inclusive. Only the CDR3 portion is preserved as DNA: 45 bases, with reading frame beginning at the first base. CDR1 and CDR2 are read off the germline V gene (reference sequence) as DFQATT and SNEGSKA. Trimming accounts for 5 bases at V and 4 bases at J, while the number of junction bases matched to no gene is 9. The paper's findings and limits, for the study overall: The second-wave clones that peaked on day 37 were not confirmed to be SARS-CoV-2 specific. Contracting CD4+ clones were located mainly in the CM and EM memory subsets, whereas CD8+ clones were found to be enriched in EMRA. Clones contracting from day 15 to 85 had balanced CD4/CD8 phenotypes, while a second wave expanding from day 15 to 37 was biased towards CD4+. Some responding clones were detected in pre-infection memory, suggesting pre-existing cross-reactive memory T cells joined the SARS-CoV-2 response. Only two mild cases were covered by the study, and larger cohorts that include severe cases with pre-infection samples were considered necessary.

Ficoll-Paque density gradient centrifugation was the method used to isolate PBMCs. Sequenced using an Illumina NovaSeq 6000. TCRalpha and TCRbeta cDNA libraries were built by 5'RACE with constant-segment primers, adding sample barcodes and unique molecular identifiers. Trizol reagent was used to extract RNA from every sample. Libraries were amplified in two PCR steps, with a second sample barcode and Illumina TruSeq adapters added in the second step. Sequencing of the libraries was done on an Illumina NovaSeq, producing 2 x 150 bp paired-end reads. The authors' analysis ran thus. The reads were demultiplexed and collapsed into UMI-guided consensus sequences using migec v1.2.7. Using mixcr v2.1.11, UMI consensuses were aligned to TRA and TRB V and J templates and then assembled into clonotypes. Clonotypes were classified as expanded or contracted when called significant by both edgeR and NoisET, with noise models trained on biological replicates. edgeR calls used a false discovery rate-adjusted p below 0.01 and a log2 fold-change threshold of 1. As an exploratory analysis of dynamics, max-normalized trajectories of the 1000 most abundant clonotypes were examined with PCA combined with hierarchical clustering. Separately sequenced CD4+ and CD8+ repertoires were used to assign the CD4 or CD8 phenotype of responding clones. TCRdb reprocessing: public reads trimmed at Q25 with fastp, clones called with MiXCR, in-frame beta chains kept. Rows with a matching CDR3 protein are joined into one entry that keeps the most common DNA and genes. The V and J calls, along with clone size, are taken from TCRdb and not from the paper's own processing. Here the sample has some 210,000 distinct CDR3 sequences; around 17% occur a single time. Of the sample, roughly 2.3% falls within the top ten clones.

Comment on this clonotype: Its antigen is unknown. No much larger clonotype is one base removed from it; base qualities were not supplied.

The clonotype comes from an adult woman who had mild COVID-19 (a few samples of this study predate the infection). The sample titles of this study are shuffled in the database, so cell type and time point are left out; the donor was told from shared clones. The V gene is TRBV20-1 and the J gene is TRBJ2-3; 10 central bases correspond to TRBD2. Sequenced material: PBMCs or a T cell subset sorted from them (not recorded which). The nucleotides are TGCAGTGCTGCTAGCGGGGGTGGGAATTCAGATACGCAGTATTTT. It is translated as CSAASGGGNSDTQYF.